This TCR beta chain was identified during a study of cytomegalovirus exposure and HLA in healthy donors. Regarding this clone: Its specificity is unknown.

The PCR contained 60 Vbeta and 13 Jbeta primers. Sequencing was performed with immunoSEQ multiplex PCR; in TCRdb, only in-frame clones are kept and a portion is missing. The sample comprises 55,000 to 80,000 clones, around 80% of which are singletons, and 9.7% rests with the top ten. CDR3 size: 16 residues. V gave up 6 bases and J gave up 0 bases, with 15 bases separating them. The germline V gene encodes CDR1 MNHEY and CDR2 SMNVEV (reference sequence). Findings and caveats of the study: The study designated about 160 TCR beta chains cytomegalovirus-associated. In a later analysis, at a false discovery rate of 0.05, roughly 18,000 TCR beta sequences were associated with HLA alleles. A missense DCLRE1C variant was associated with V- and J-gene trimming of TCR beta chains in a later analysis, and an independent cohort replicated the association.

Material for sequencing was PBMCs. The chain links TRBV27 to TRBJ2-1; no reliable D call. The origin of this receptor is a man aged 35-49 years in good health and CMV-seronegative. Here the CDR3 reads CASSESTNPSYNEQFF. The CDR3 region has the DNA TGTGCCAGCAGCGAATCCACTAACCCCTCCTACAATGAGCAGTTCTTC.